Presented here are 2 T cell receptor beta chains from one specimen sequenced in a study of blood T cell repertoires in COVID-19. Produced via immunoSEQ multiplex PCR; TCRdb's table is partial and in-frame only. The top ten hold 2.5% to 3.5% of the sample, which has some 300,000 clones, under 90% seen once. Specimen: PBMCs or T cells enriched from blood (not recorded which). The receptors shown here come from a woman in her forties or fifties who had been exposed to COVID-19.

This chain joins TRBV28 and TRBJ2-1, with 9 bases fitting TRBD1. This CDR3 contains 12 residues. The J segment lost 5 bases and the V segment lost 8 bases, leaving 1 base of the junction unmatched. CDR1 is MDHEN, CDR2 SYDVKM, per germline. In nucleotides, the CDR3 is TGTGCCAGCGGGACAGGGAACAATGAGCAGTTCTTC. It specifies CASGTGNNEQFF.

The chain carries TRBV5-6 and TRBJ1-2; D may be TRBD1 (5 bases). Deletions cut 1 base from V and 8 bases from J, with 12 bases between. Germline V gene data show CDR1 as SGHDT and CDR2 as YYEEEE. The CDR3 length is 13 residues. CDR3 protein: CASSLRDSQGYTF. CDR3 nucleotide sequence: TGTGCCAGCAGCTTGAGAGACAGCCAGGGCTACACCTTC.